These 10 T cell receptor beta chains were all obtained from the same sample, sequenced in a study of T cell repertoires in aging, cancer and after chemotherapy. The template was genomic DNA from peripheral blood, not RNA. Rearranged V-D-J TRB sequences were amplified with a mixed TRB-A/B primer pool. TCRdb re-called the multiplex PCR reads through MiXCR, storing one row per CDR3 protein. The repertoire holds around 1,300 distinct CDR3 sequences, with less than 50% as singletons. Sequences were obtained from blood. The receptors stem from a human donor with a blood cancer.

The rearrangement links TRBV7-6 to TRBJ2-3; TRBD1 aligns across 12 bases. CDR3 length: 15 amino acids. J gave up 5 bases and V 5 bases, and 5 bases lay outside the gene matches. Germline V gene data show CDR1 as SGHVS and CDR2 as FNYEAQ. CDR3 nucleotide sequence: TGTGCCAGCAGCCGTGGGACAGGGGGCAGAGATACGCAGTATTTT. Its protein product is CASSRGTGGRDTQYF.

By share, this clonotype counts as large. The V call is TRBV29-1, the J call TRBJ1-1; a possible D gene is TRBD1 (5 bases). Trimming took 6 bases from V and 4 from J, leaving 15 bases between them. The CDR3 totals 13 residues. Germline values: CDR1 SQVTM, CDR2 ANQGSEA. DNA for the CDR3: TGCAGCGTCGGCAGGGAAGTCGGCACTGAAGCTTTCTTT. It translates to CSVGREVGTEAFF.

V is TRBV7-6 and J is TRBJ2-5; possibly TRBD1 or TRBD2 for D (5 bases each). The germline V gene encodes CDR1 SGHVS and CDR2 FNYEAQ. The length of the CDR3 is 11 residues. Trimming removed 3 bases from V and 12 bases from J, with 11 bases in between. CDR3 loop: CASSFRGREYF. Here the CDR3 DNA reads TGTGCCAGCAGCTTCCGGGGCCGGGAGTACTTC. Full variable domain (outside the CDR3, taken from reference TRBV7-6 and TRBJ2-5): GAGVSQSPRYKVTKRGQDVALRCDPISGHVSLYWYRQALGQGPEFLTYFNYEAQQDKSGLPNDRFSAERPEGSISTLTIQRTEQRDSAMYRCASSFRGREYFGPGTRLLVL.

CDR3 nucleotides: TGTGCCAGCAGTTTAGAAGCGGGAGGCTCCAATGAGCAGTTCTTC. Translated, it gives CASSLEAGGSNEQFF. This chain joins TRBV12-3 or TRBV12-4 and TRBJ2-1, with 9 bases lining up with TRBD2. Trimming cost V 1 base and J 6 bases; bases outside gene matches: 4. The length of the CDR3 is 15 residues.

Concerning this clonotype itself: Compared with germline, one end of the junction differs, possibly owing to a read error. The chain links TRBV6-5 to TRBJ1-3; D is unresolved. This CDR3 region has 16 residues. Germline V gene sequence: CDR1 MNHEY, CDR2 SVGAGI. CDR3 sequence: CATSDPTAGSGNTIYF. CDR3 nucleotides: TGTGCCACCAGTGATCCCACTGCGGGCTCTGGAAACACCATATATTTT.

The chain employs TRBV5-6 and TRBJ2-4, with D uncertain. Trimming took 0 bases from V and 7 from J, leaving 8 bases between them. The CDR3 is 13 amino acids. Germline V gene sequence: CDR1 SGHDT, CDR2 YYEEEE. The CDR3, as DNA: TGTGCCAGCAGCTTGGGGCTTGGGAACATTCAGTACTTC. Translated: CASSLGLGNIQYF.

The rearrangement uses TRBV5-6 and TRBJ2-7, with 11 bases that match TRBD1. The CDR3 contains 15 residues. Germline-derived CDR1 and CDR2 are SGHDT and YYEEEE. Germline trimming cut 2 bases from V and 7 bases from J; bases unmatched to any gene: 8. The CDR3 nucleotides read TGTGCCAGCAGCTTTAGAAGGACAGGGGGCAGTGAGCAGTACTTC. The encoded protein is CASSFRRTGGSEQYF.

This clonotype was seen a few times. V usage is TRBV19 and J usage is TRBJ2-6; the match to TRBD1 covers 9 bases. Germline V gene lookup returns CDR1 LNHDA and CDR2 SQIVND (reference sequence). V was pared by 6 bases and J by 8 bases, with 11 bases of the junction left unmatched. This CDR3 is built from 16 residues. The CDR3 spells CASSDYRDRVSNVLTF. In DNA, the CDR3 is TGTGCCAGTAGCGACTACCGGGACAGGGTGTCCAACGTCCTGACTTTC.

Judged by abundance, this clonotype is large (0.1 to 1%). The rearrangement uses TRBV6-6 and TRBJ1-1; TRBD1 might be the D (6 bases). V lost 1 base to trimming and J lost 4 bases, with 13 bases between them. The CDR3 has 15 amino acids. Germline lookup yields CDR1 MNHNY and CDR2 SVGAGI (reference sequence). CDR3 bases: TGTGCCAGCAGTTACTGGACAGTGGGCACCACTGAAGCTTTCTTT. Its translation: CASSYWTVGTTEAFF.

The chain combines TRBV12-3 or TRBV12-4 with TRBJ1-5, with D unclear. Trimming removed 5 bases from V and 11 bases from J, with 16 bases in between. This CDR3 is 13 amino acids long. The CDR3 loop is CASSTGLSWTQHF. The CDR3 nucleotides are TGTGCCAGCAGTACCGGGCTCAGCTGGACCCAGCATTTT.